This passage covers 14 T cell receptor beta chains from one sample sequenced in a study of response to subunit inactivated influenza vaccine. TCRdb ran MiXCR on the RT-PCR reads and lists one entry per CDR3 protein. The table records hundreds of thousands of distinct CDR3 sequences, roughly 15% of them present only once. The specimen comprised PBMCs from blood, sampled around two weeks before vaccination. The source of these receptors is a man aged 45 to 65 who received an inactivated influenza vaccine.

This clonotype was seen only a few times. The CDR3: CATRKNLSDRDNEKLFF. CDR3 sequence (DNA): TGTGCCACGAGGAAAAATCTCTCGGACAGAGATAATGAAAAACTGTTTTTT. The chain recombines TRBV10-3 with TRBJ1-4, with D maybe TRBD1 (6 bases). This CDR3 comprises 17 residues. V lost 10 bases and J lost 4, with 25 bases in between. Germline V lookup: CDR1 ENHRY, CDR2 SYGVKD.

CDR3 amino acids: CASSLKPGTGMDTQYF. The CDR3 bases are TGTGCCAGCAGTTTAAAGCCCGGGACAGGGATGGATACGCAGTATTTT. The chain employs TRBV27 and TRBJ2-3; TRBD1 matches at 9 bases. CDR1 is MNHEY, CDR2 SMNVEV, per germline (reference sequence). The CDR3 runs to 16 residues. With V trimmed by 2 bases and J by 6 bases, 9 bases remained unmatched.

In its sample, this clonotype was seen many times. The chain joins TRBV5-1 to TRBJ2-5, with 10 bases identical to TRBD1. The V and J ends lost 3 bases and 1 base, in that order; junction bases with no gene match: 9. Germline V gene sequence: CDR1 SGHRS, CDR2 YFSETQ. The CDR3 has 17 amino acids. The CDR3, as DNA: TGCGCCAGCAGCTCCGGGACAGGGGCCATCGTCCAAGAGACCCAGTACTTC. This sequence encodes CASSSGTGAIVQETQYF. Full variable domain (missing parts from reference TRBV5-1 and TRBJ2-5): KAGVTQTPRYLIKTRGQQVTLSCSPISGHRSVSWYQQTPGQGLQFLFEYFSETQRNKGNFPGRFSGRQFSNSRSEMNVSTLELGDSALYLCASSSGTGAIVQETQYFGPGTRLLVL.

This chain links TRBV7-2 with TRBJ2-7, with 11 nucleotides matching TRBD1. The trim removed 5 bases at V and 5 bases at J, leaving 5 bases unmatched. CDR3 length equals 14 residues. Germline V lookup: CDR1 SGHTA, CDR2 FQGNSA. CDR3 bases: TGTGCCAGCAGCACCGGACAGGGGGCGCACGAGCAGTACTTC. Translated, it gives CASSTGQGAHEQYF.

Written as DNA, the CDR3 is TGTGCCAGCAGTTACTCGAGGGGGTTTGAAGCTTTCTTT. Its translation: CASSYSRGFEAFF. V is TRBV6-5 and J is TRBJ1-1, with D possibly matching TRBD1 (6 bases). The CDR3 consists of 13 residues. V lost 0 bases, J lost 7 bases, and 9 bases lay in between. Germline CDR1 is MNHEY and CDR2 is SVGAGI.

The chain links TRBV20-1 to TRBJ2-3, with D perhaps TRBD2 (5 bases). Looked up from germline, CDR1 is DFQATT and CDR2 is SNEGSKA (reference sequence). The CDR3 extends over 14 amino acids. V gave up 0 bases and J gave up 4 bases, with 11 bases separating them. The CDR3 loop is CSARDLAGPDTQYF. The CDR3 bases are TGCAGTGCTAGAGACCTAGCCGGCCCAGATACGCAGTATTTT.

This clonotype was seen more than once but under ten times. The chain uses TRBV29-1 and TRBJ2-2; D is uncertain. The CDR3 length is 14 residues. Germline V CDR1 and CDR2: SQVTM, ANQGSEA. V was shortened by 5 bases and J by 0 bases, with 10 bases between the two germline ends. The CDR3: CSVSAASNTGELFF. The CDR3 bases are TGCAGCGTTTCGGCAGCATCGAACACCGGGGAGCTGTTTTTT.

The chain carries TRBV15 and TRBJ2-1; 11 bases line up with TRBD2. Losses at the gene ends were 6 bases for V and 10 bases for J; bases not matched to a gene: 11. The CDR3 is made up of 15 amino acids. Per the germline V gene, CDR1 is LNHNV and CDR2 is YYDKDF (reference sequence). The CDR3 spells CATRDSGGARWEQFF. In DNA, the CDR3 is TGTGCCACCAGGGATAGCGGGGGGGCGCGTTGGGAGCAGTTCTTC.

The chain has TRBV6-5 and TRBJ1-2; D is uncertain. CDR1 and CDR2 from the germline V gene are MNHEY and SVGAGI. The length of the CDR3 is 13 residues. V lost 2 bases and J lost 4, with 8 bases in between. The DNA for the CDR3 is TGTGCCAGCAGTTACCCGGCGGGCTATGGCTACACCTTC. Residues: CASSYPAGYGYTF.

This clonotype appeared a few times. V is TRBV2 and J is TRBJ2-7, with a possible D match to TRBD2 (5 bases). The CDR3 runs to 16 residues. Germline lookup yields CDR1 SNHLY and CDR2 FYNNEI. Trimming removed 2 bases from V and 2 bases from J, with 16 bases in between. CDR3 nucleotide sequence: TGTGCCAGCAGTGAACAGCTCATCAGACTACCCTACGAGCAGTACTTC. Translating it yields CASSEQLIRLPYEQYF.

This clonotype was seen ten or more times. The gene calls are TRBV4-3 and TRBJ2-1; 7 nucleotides line up with TRBD1. Germline-derived CDR1 and CDR2 are LGHNA and YSLEER. CDR3 length: 15 residues. J gave up 2 bases and V 4 bases, and 5 bases lay outside the gene matches. The CDR3 region is CASSRGRGTYNEQFF. The CDR3 DNA reads as TGCGCCAGCAGCCGCGGCAGGGGGACCTACAATGAGCAGTTCTTC.

The chain recombines TRBV6-2 or TRBV6-3 with TRBJ2-3, with 9 bases aligning to TRBD1. J lost 2 bases, V lost 5 bases, and 8 bases had no gene match. The length of the CDR3 is 16 residues. Per germline, CDR1 MNHEY and CDR2 SVGEGT. CDR3 DNA: TGTGCCAGCAGTCCGAGGACAGGGGCCTTCACAGATACGCAGTATTTT. It yields the protein CASSPRTGAFTDTQYF.

The chain uses TRBV5-1 and TRBJ1-1; D uncertain. The CDR3 extends over 13 amino acids. With 3 bases removed from V and 0 bases from J, the gap between germline ends came to 6 bases. Germline CDR1 SGHRS, CDR2 YFSETQ. In nucleotides, the CDR3 is TGCGCCAGCAGCTCTTACATGAACACTGAAGCTTTCTTT. This codes for CASSSYMNTEAFF.

This clonotype occurred many times. This chain links TRBV29-1 with TRBJ2-3; 11 nucleotides align to TRBD1. V shed 6 bases, J shed 8 bases, and the junction held 4 bases outside the gene matches. Germline assignment: CDR1 SQVTM and CDR2 ANQGSEA. The CDR3 runs to 12 residues. CDR3 in amino acids: CSVGQGASTQYF. The DNA of the CDR3 is TGCAGCGTAGGACAGGGGGCAAGTACGCAGTATTTT.